This T cell receptor (beta chain) was captured in a study of T cells in Graves' hyperthyroidism and ophthalmopathy. Study-level points and caveats: Among thyroid clonotypes expanded above 0.001, most also appeared in blood.

The CDR3 spans 14 residues. After removal of 4 bases from V and 6 bases from J, the junction contained 5 bases not matched to a gene. CDR1 and CDR2 (germline): SGHNT, YYREEE (reference sequence). Hyperthyroidism patients were newly diagnosed, had disease duration under 2 months, and were aged 18 to 65 years. Researchers amplified the TCR beta CDR3 regions from RNA transcripts. Primed by the HTBI set, a first-round RT-PCR was run on the TCR CDR3. TCRdb itself ran the multiplex PCR reads through MiXCR, one entry per CDR3 protein. The sample consists of about 580,000 distinct CDR3 sequences, 46% of them appearing once. About this clonotype: Its antigen is unknown.

The rearrangement uses TRBV5-4 and TRBJ1-2, with 11 bases fitting TRBD1. The sequence derives from a woman between 18 and 29 years old with Graves' hyperthyroidism. The sequenced sample was peripheral blood or thyroid tissue (not recorded which). CDR3: CASSPDRGRDGYTF. The CDR3 region has the DNA TGTGCCAGCAGCCCGGACAGGGGGCGAGATGGCTACACCTTC.